This T cell receptor (beta chain) was documented in a study of spatial heterogeneity in lung cancer. Study overall: The study consistently detected more beta-chain than alpha-chain sequences.

MiXCR, applied by TCRdb to the 5' RACE reads, yields one record per CDR3 protein. Counted here are about 82,000 distinct CDR3 sequences, around 13% occurring once; the ten biggest clones make up about 4.5%. CDR1 is MNHEY, CDR2 SVGAGI, per germline. This CDR3 contains 13 residues. The V gene lost 6 bases and the J gene lost 1 base, with 9 bases spanning the gap. Time point reported: sample taken at primary tumor resection. Sequencing was performed on whole RNA extracted from tumor and nontumor lung tissue, or from frozen PBMC, and the material was left unsorted. The donors, roughly 70 patients with untreated early-stage non-small cell lung cancer, provided the samples.

This specimen consisted of PBMCs, obtained at surgery. The chain combines TRBV6-5 with TRBJ1-1, with D hard to call. This clonotype was obtained from a male donor with early-stage non-small cell lung cancer. CDR3 residues: CASSGGGNTEAFF. The CDR3 bases are TGTGCCAGCAGCGGTGGAGGGAACACTGAAGCTTTCTTT.